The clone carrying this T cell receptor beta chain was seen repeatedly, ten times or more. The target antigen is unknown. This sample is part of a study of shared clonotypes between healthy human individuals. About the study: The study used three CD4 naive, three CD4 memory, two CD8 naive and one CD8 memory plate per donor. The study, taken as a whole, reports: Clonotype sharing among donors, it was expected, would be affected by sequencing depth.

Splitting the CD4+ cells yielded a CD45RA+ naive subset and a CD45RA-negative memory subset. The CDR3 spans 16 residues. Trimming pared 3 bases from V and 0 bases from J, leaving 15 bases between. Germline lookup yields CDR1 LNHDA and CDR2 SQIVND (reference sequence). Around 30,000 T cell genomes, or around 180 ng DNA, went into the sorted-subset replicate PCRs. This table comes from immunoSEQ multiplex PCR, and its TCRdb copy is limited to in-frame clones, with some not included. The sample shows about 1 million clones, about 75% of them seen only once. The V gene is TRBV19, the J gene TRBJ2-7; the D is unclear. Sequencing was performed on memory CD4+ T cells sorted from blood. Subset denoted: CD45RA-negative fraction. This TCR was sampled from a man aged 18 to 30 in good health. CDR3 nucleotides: TGTGCCAGTAGTATGGTGGGCTCTTTAAGCTCCTACGAGCAGTACTTC. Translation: CASSMVGSLSSYEQYF.